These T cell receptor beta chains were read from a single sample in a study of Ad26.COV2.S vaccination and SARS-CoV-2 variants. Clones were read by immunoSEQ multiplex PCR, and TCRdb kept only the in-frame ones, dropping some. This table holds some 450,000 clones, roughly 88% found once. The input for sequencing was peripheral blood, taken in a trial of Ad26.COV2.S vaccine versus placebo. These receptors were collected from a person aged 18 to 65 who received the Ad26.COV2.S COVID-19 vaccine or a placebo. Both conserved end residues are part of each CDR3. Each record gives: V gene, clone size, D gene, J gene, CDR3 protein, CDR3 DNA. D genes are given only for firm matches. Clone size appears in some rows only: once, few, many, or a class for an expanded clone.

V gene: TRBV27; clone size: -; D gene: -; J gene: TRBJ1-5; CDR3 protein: CASTSLTNLSNQPQHF; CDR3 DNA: TGTGCCAGCACCTCTCTAACGAACCTTAGCAATCAGCCCCAGCATTTT
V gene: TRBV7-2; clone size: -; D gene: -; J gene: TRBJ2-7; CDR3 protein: CASSPSSYEQYF; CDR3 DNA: TGTGCCAGCAGCCCCTCCTCCTACGAGCAGTACTTC
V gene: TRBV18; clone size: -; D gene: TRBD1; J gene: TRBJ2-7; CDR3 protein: CASSPPGQNYEQYF; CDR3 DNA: TGTGCCAGCTCACCACCGGGACAGAACTACGAGCAGTACTTC
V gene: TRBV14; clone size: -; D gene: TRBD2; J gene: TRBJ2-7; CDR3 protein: CASSRTIAGVSYEQYF; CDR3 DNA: TGTGCCAGCAGCCGGACTATAGCGGGTGTCTCCTACGAGCAGTACTTC
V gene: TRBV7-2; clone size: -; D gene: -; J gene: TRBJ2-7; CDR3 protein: CASSPGSHKPIYEQYF; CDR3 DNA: TGTGCCAGCAGCCCTGGGTCTCACAAGCCGATCTACGAGCAGTACTTC
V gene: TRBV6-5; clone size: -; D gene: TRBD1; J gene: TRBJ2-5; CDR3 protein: CASSYQGADQETQYF; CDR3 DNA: TGTGCCAGCAGTTACCAGGGGGCGGACCAAGAGACCCAGTACTTC
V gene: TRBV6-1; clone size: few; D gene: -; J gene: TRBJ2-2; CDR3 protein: CASSEAWGGARTGELFF; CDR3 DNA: TGTGCCAGCAGTGAAGCCTGGGGCGGGGCGAGAACCGGGGAGCTGTTTTTT
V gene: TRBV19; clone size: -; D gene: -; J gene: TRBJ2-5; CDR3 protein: CASSIAEGWAQETQYF; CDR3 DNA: TGTGCCAGTAGTATAGCGGAAGGATGGGCCCAAGAGACCCAGTACTTC
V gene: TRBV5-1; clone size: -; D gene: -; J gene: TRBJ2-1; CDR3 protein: CASHLGVPGNNEQFF; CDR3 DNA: TGCGCCAGCCACCTGGGGGTCCCCGGTAACAATGAGCAGTTCTTC
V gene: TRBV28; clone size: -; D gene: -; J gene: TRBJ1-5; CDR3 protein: CASSLTDNQPQHF; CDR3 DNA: TGTGCCAGCAGTTTGACAGATAATCAGCCCCAGCATTTT
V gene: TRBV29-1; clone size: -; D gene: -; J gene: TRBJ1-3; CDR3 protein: CSVEVRIPSGNTIYF; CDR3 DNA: TGCAGCGTTGAGGTCCGGATACCCTCTGGAAACACCATATATTTT
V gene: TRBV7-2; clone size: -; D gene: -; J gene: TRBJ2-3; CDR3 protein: CASSSQRDTQYF; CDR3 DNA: TGTGCCAGCAGCTCCCAGAGGGATACGCAGTATTTT
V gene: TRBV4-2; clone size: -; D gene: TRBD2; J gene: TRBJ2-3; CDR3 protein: CASSQEGSGRAGDTQYF; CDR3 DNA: TGTGCCAGCAGCCAAGAGGGCAGCGGGAGGGCGGGAGATACGCAGTATTTT
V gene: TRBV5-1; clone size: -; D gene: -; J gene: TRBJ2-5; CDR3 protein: CASSLGSSSQETQYF; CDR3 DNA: TGCGCCAGCAGCTTGGGCAGCAGCTCACAAGAGACCCAGTACTTC
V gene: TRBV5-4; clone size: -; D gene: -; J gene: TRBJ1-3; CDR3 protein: CASSSRSENSGNTIYF; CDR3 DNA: TGTGCCAGCAGCTCTCGAAGTGAAAACTCTGGAAACACCATATATTTT
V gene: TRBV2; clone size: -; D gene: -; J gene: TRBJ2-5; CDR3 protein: CASRGLDETQYF; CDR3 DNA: TGTGCCTCCAGAGGGCTAGACGAGACCCAGTACTTC
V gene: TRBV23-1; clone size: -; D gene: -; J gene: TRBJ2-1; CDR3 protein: CASSQEGTYYASYNEQFF; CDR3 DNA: TGCGCCAGCAGTCAAGAAGGGACCTATTATGCCTCCTACAATGAGCAGTTCTTC
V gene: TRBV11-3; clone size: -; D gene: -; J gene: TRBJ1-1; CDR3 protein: CASRASGNTEAFF; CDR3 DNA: TGTGCCAGCAGGGCTTCCGGGAACACTGAAGCTTTCTTT
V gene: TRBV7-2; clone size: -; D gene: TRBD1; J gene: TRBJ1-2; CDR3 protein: CASSPTGGAHGYTF; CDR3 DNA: TGTGCCAGCAGCCCCACAGGGGGCGCACATGGCTACACCTTC
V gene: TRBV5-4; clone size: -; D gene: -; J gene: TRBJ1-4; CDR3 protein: CASSLGGDEKLFF; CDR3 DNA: TGTGCCAGCAGCTTGGGGGGGGATGAAAAACTGTTTTTT
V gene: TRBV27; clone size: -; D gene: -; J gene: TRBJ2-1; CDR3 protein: CASSFRGRDNEQFF; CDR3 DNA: TGTGCCAGCAGTTTTAGGGGAAGGGACAATGAGCAGTTCTTC
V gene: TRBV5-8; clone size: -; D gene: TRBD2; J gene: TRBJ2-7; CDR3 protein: CASSPGLAGGIEEQYF; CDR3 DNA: TGTGCCAGCAGCCCGGGACTAGCGGGAGGAATAGAAGAGCAGTACTTC
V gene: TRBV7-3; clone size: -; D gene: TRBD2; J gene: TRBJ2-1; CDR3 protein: CASSLLGGRAYNEQFF; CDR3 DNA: TGTGCCAGCAGCTTACTCGGCGGGAGGGCCTACAATGAGCAGTTCTTC
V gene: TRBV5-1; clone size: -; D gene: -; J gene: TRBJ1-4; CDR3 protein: CASSRTGRVGEKLFF; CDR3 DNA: TGCGCCAGCAGCCGCACAGGCAGGGTTGGTGAAAAACTGTTTTTT
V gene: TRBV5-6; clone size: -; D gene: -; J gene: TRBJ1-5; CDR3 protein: CASSSTRFRNQPQHF; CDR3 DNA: TGTGCCAGCAGCTCGACACGTTTCCGCAATCAGCCCCAGCATTTT
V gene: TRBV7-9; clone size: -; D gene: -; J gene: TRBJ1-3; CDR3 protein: CASSLGASGNTIYF; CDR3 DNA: TGTGCCAGCAGCTTAGGGGCGTCTGGAAACACCATATATTTT
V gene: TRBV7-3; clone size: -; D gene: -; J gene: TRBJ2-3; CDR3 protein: CASSPQDSARDTQYF; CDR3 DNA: TGTGCCAGCAGCCCACAAGACTCAGCTAGGGATACGCAGTATTTT
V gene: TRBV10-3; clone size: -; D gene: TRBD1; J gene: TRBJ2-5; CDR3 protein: CAISDPRTGAGETQYF; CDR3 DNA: TGTGCCATCAGTGACCCCAGGACAGGGGCGGGGGAGACCCAGTACTTC
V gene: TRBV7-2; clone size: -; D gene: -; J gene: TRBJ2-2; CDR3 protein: CASSLVATNTGELFF; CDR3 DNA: TGTGCCAGCAGCTTAGTGGCGACGAACACCGGGGAGCTGTTTTTT
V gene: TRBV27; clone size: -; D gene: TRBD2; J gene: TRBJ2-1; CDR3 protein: CASSSRLLAGGGYEQFF; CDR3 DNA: TGTGCCAGCAGTTCTCGTTTACTAGCGGGAGGGGGCTATGAGCAGTTCTTC
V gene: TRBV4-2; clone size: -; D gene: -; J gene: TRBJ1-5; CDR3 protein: CASSQDGDINQPQHF; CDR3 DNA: TGTGCCAGCAGCCAAGATGGGGACATCAATCAGCCCCAGCATTTT
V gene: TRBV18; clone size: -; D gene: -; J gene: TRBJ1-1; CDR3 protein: CASSPPYSANTEAFF; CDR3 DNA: TGTGCCAGCTCACCCCCGTACTCAGCGAACACTGAAGCTTTCTTT
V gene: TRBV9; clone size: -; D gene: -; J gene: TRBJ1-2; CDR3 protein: CASSGAQGPHNYGYTF; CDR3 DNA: TGTGCCAGCAGCGGAGCACAGGGCCCCCATAACTATGGCTACACCTTC
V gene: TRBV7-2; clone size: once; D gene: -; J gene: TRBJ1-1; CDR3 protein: CASSRSAMNTEAFF; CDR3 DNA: TGTGCCAGCAGCCGGTCGGCCATGAACACTGAAGCTTTCTTT
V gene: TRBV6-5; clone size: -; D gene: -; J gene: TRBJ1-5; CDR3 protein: CASSYTGTPGQPQHF; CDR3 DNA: TGTGCCAGCAGTTACACCGGGACCCCCGGGCAGCCCCAGCATTTT
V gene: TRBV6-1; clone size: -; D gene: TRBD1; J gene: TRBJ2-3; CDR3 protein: CASSEGGQGGTDTQYF; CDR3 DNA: TGTGCCAGCAGTGAAGGGGGACAGGGAGGCACAGATACGCAGTATTTT
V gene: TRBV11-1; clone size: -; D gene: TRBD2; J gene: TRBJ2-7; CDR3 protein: CASSLLAGGSYEQYF; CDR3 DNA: TGTGCCAGCAGCTTACTAGCGGGAGGGTCCTACGAGCAGTACTTC
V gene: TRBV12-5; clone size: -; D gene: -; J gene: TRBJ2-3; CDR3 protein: CASGPGLTDTQYF; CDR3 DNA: TGTGCTAGTGGCCCTGGACTCACAGATACGCAGTATTTT
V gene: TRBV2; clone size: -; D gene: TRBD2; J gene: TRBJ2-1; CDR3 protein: CASSTPAGVRLDYNEQFF; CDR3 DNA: TGTGCCAGCAGTACTCCAGCGGGAGTGCGTCTTGACTACAATGAGCAGTTCTTC
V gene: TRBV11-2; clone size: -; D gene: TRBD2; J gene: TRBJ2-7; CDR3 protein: CASSYGSWLAGERYEQYF; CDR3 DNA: TGTGCCAGCAGCTATGGTAGTTGGCTAGCGGGAGAGCGGTACGAGCAGTACTTC
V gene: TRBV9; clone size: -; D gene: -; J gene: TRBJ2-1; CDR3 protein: CASSVRTTTSYNEQFF; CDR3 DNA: TGTGCCAGCAGCGTACGGACAACTACTTCCTACAATGAGCAGTTCTTC
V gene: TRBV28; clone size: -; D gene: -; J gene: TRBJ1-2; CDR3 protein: CASRHSPGGYTF; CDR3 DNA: TGTGCCAGCAGACACAGTCCGGGCGGCTACACCTTC
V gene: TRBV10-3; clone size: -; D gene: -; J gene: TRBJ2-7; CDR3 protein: CAIAVSGAREQYF; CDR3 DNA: TGTGCCATCGCGGTGTCAGGGGCGCGTGAGCAGTACTTC
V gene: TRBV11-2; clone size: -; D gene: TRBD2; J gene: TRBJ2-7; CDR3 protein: CASSLDLAGGYEQYF; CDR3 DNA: TGTGCCAGCAGCTTAGACCTAGCGGGAGGCTACGAGCAGTACTTC
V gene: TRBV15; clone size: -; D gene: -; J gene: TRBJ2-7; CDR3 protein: CATSSGGTGSYEQYF; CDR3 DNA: TGTGCCACCAGCAGTGGGGGAACGGGTTCCTACGAGCAGTACTTC
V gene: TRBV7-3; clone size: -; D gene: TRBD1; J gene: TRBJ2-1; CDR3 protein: CASSSSGDRSNNEQFF; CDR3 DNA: TGTGCCAGCAGCTCATCCGGGGACAGGAGTAACAATGAGCAGTTCTTC
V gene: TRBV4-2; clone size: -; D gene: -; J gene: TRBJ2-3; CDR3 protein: CASSQRPGITDTQYF; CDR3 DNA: TGTGCCAGCAGCCAGCGACCAGGGATAACAGATACGCAGTATTTT
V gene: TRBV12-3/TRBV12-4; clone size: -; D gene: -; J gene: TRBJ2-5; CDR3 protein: CASSRGKQETQYF; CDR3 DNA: TGTGCCAGCAGTAGGGGGAAACAAGAGACCCAGTACTTC
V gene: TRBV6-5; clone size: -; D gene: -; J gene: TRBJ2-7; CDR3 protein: CASRRTGLVYEQYF; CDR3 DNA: TGTGCCAGCAGAAGGACGGGGCTCGTCTACGAGCAGTACTTC
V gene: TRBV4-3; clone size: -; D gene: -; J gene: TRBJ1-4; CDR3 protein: CASSQDPAGREKLFF; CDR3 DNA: TGCGCCAGCAGCCAAGATCCAGCAGGGCGGGAAAAACTGTTTTTT
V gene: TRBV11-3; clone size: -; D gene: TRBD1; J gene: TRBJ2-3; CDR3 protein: CASSQTGILTDTQYF; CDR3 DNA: TGTGCCAGCAGCCAGACAGGGATCCTCACAGATACGCAGTATTTT
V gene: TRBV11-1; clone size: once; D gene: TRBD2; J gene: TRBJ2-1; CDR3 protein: CASSLRTSVYNEQFF; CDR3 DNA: TGTGCCAGCAGCTTAAGGACTAGCGTGTACAATGAGCAGTTCTTC
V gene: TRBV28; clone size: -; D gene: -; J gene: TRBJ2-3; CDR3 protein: CASSPLWGTQYF; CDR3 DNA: TGTGCCAGCAGTCCCCTTTGGGGTACGCAGTATTTT
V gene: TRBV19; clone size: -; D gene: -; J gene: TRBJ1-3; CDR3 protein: CASSMGSGLGNTIYF; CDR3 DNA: TGTGCCAGTAGTATGGGATCAGGGCTCGGAAACACCATATATTTT
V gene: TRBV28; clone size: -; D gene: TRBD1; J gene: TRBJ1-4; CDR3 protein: CASKEQGRNEKLFF; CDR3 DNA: TGTGCCAGCAAGGAACAGGGGCGAAATGAAAAACTGTTTTTT
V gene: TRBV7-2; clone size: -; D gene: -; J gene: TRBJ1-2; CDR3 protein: CASSHPNPGGYTF; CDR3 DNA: TGTGCCAGCAGCCACCCAAACCCCGGCGGCTACACCTTC
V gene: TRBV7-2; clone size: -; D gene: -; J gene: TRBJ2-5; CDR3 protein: CASSLAFQETQYF; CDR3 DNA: TGTGCCAGCAGCTTAGCCTTCCAAGAGACCCAGTACTTC
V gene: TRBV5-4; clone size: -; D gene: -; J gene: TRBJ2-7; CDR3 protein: CASSLGARDEQYF; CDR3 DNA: TGTGCCAGCAGCTTGGGGGCCCGTGACGAGCAGTACTTC
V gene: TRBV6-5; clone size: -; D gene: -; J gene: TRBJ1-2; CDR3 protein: CASSQRGAYGYTF; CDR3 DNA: TGTGCCAGCAGCCAACGGGGGGCGTATGGCTACACCTTC
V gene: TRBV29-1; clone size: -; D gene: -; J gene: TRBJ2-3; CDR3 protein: CSVKQSYTDTQYF; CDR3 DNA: TGCAGCGTTAAACAGTCATACACAGATACGCAGTATTTT